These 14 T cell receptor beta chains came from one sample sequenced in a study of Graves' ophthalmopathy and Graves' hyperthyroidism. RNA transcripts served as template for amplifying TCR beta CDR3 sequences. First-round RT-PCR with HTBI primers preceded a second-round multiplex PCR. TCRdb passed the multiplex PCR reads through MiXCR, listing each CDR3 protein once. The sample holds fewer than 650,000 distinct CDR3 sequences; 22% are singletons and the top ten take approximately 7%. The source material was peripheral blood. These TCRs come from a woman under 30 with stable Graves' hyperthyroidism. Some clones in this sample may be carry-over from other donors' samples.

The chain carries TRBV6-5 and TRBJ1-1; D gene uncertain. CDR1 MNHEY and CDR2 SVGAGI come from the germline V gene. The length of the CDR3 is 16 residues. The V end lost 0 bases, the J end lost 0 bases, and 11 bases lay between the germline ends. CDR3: CASSYSMGTMNTEAFF. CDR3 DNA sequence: TGTGCCAGCAGTTACTCGATGGGCACCATGAACACTGAAGCTTTCTTT.

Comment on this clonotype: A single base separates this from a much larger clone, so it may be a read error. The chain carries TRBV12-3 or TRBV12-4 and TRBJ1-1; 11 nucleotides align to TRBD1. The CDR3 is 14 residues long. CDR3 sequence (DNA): TGTGCCAGCAGCCCGGGACAGGGGGTCGCTGAAGCTTGCTTT. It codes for CASSPGQGVAEACF.

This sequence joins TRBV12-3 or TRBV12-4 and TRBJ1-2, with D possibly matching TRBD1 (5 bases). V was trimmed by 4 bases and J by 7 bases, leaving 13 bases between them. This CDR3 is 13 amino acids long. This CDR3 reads CASSSRDFSGYTF. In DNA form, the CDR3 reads TGTGCCAGCAGTTCCCGGGACTTCTCTGGCTACACCTTC.

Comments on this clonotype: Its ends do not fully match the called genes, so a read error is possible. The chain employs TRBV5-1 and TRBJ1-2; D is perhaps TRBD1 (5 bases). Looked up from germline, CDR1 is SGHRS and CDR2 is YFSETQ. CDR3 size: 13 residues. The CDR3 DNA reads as TGCGCCAGCAGCTACCAGGGTGGCTATGGCTACATCTTC. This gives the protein CASSYQGGYGYIF.

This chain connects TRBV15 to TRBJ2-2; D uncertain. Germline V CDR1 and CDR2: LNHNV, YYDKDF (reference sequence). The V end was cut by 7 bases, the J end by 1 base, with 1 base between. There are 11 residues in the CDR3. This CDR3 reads CATKNTGELFF. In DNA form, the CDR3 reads TGTGCCACCAAGAACACCGGGGAGCTGTTTTTT.

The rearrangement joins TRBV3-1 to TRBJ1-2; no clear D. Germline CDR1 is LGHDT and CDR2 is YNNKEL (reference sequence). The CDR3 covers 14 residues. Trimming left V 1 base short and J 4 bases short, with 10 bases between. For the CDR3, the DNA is TGTGCCAGCAGCCAAGTAGGCCGGATCTATGGCTACACCTTC. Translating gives CASSQVGRIYGYTF.

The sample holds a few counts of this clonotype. This CDR3 reads CSVAVGGKGYGYTF. CDR3 bases: TGCAGCGTTGCAGTAGGGGGGAAGGGCTATGGCTACACCTTC. The chain is built from TRBV29-1 and TRBJ1-2, with D tentatively TRBD1 (6 bases). The CDR3 is 14 amino acids. V was shortened by 4 bases and J by 4 bases, with 16 bases between the two germline ends. The germline gives CDR1 SQVTM, CDR2 ANQGSEA.

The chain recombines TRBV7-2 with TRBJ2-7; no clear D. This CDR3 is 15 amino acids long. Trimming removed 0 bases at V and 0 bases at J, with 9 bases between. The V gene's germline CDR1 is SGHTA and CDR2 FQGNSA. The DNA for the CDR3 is TGTGCCAGCAGCTTAGCGGGATCGTACTCCTACGAGCAGTACTTC. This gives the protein CASSLAGSYSYEQYF. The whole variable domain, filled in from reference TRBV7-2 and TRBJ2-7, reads GAGVSQSPSNKVTEKGKDVELRCDPISGHTALYWYRQSLGQGLEFLIYFQGNSAPDKSGLPSDRFSAERTGGSVSTLTIQRTQQEDSAVYLCASSLAGSYSYEQYFGPGTRLTVT.

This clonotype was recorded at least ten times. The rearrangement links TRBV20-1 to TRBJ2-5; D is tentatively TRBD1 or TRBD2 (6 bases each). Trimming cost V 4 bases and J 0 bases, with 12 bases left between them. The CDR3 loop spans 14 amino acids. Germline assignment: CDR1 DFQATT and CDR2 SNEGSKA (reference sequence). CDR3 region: CSAIRGGYQETQYF. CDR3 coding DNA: TGCAGTGCTATTAGAGGGGGGTACCAAGAGACCCAGTACTTC.

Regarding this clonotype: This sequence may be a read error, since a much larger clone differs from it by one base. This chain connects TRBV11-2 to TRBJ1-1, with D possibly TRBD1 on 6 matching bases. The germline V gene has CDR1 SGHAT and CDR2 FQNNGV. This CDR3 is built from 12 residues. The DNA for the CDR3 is TGTGCCAGCAGCTTAGTTGGGGGGGGCGGCTGCTTT. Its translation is CASSLVGGGGCF.

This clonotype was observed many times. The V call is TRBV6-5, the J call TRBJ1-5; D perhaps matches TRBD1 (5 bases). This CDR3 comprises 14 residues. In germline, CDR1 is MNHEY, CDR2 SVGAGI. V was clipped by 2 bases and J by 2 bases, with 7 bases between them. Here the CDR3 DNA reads TGTGCCAGCAGTTACCGCAGGGGCAATCAGCCCCAGCATTTT. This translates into CASSYRRGNQPQHF.

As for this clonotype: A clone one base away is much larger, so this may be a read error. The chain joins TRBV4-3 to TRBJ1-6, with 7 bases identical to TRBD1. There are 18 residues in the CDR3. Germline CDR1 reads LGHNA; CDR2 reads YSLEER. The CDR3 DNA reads TGCGCCAGCGGCCAAGACGTGGACAGGAGCACAAATAATTCACCCCTCCACTTT. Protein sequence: CASGQDVDRSTNNSPLHF.

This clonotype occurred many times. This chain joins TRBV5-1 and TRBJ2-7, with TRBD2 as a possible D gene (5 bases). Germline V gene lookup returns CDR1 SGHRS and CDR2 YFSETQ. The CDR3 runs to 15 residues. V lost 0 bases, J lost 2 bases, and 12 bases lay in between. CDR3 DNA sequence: TGCGCCAGCAGCTTGGCTGCGGGTGCAGCCTACGAGCAGTACTTC. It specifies CASSLAAGAAYEQYF.

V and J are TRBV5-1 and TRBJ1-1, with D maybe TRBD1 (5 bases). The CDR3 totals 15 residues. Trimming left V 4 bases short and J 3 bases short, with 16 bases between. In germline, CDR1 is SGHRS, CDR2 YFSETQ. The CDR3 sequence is CASSLKQARDTEAFF. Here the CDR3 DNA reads TGCGCCAGCAGCCTGAAACAGGCTAGGGACACTGAAGCTTTCTTT.